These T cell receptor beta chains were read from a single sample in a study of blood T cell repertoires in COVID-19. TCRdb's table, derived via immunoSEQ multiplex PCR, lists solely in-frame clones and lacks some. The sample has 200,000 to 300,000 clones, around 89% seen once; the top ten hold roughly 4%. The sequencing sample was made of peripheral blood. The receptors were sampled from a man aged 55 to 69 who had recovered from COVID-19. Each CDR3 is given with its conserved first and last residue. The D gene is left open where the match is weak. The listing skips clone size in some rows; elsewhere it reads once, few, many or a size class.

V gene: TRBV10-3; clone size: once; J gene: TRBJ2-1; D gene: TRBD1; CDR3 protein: CAISESGTGWGSNEQFF; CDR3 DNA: TGTGCCATCAGTGAGTCTGGGACAGGGTGGGGCTCCAATGAGCAGTTCTTC
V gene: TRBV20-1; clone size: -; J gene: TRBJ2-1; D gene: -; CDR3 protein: CSAILPAGQFF; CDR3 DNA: TGCAGTGCTATTCTCCCGGCGGGGCAGTTCTTC
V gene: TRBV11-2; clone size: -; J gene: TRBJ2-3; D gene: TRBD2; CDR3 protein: CASSPTSGGVDTQYF; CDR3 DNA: TGTGCCAGCAGCCCCACTAGCGGGGGAGTAGATACGCAGTATTTT
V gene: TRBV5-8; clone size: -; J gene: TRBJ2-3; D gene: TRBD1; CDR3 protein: CASSHPDRAPRVTDTQYF; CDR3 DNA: TGTGCCAGCAGCCACCCGGACAGGGCCCCCCGGGTCACAGATACGCAGTATTTT
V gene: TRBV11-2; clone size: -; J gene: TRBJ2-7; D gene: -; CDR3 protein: CASSLGLGGESSYEQYF; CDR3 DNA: TGTGCCAGCAGCTTAGGCCTTGGAGGCGAGAGCTCCTACGAGCAGTACTTC
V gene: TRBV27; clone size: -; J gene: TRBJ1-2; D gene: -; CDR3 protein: CASSYRAEFDGYTF; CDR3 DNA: TGTGCCAGCAGTTACCGCGCTGAATTTGATGGCTACACCTTC
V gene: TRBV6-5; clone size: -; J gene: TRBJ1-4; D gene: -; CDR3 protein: CASRVDSTNEKLFF; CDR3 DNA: TGTGCCAGCAGGGTAGATTCAACTAATGAAAAACTGTTTTTT
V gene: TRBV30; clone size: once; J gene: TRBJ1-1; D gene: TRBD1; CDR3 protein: CASPGQVNTEAFF; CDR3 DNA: TGTGCCTCCCCGGGACAGGTGAACACTGAAGCTTTCTTT
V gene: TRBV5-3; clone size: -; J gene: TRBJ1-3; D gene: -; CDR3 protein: CARSLPPHRETGNTIYF; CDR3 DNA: TGTGCCAGAAGCTTGCCCCCCCACAGGGAGACTGGAAACACCATATATTTT
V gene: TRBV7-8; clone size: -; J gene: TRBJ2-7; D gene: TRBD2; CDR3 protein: CASSFGGAGYEQYF; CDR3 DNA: TGTGCCAGCAGCTTCGGGGGGGCAGGGTACGAGCAGTACTTC
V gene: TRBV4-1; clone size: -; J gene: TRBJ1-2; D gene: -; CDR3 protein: CASSQVPGADDGYTF; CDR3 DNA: TGCGCCAGCAGTCAAGTACCAGGGGCGGACGATGGCTACACCTTC
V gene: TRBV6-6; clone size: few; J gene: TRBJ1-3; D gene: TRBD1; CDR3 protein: CASSSGTGRGGNTIYF; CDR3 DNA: TGTGCCAGCAGTTCCGGGACAGGGAGAGGGGGAAACACCATATATTTT
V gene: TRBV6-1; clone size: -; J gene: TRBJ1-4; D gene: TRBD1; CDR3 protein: CASSELEDRGYTNEKLFF; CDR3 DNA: TGTGCCAGCAGTGAACTAGAGGACAGGGGGTACACTAATGAAAAACTGTTTTTT
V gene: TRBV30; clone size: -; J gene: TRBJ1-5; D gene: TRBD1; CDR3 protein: CASAGQDSNQPQHF; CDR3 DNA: TGTGCCTCAGCCGGACAGGATAGCAATCAGCCCCAGCATTTT
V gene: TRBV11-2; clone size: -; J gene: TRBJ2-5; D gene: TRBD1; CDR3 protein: CASSPRTGGPMLFQETQYF; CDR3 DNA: TGTGCCAGCAGCCCAAGGACAGGGGGTCCTATGTTGTTCCAAGAGACCCAGTACTTC
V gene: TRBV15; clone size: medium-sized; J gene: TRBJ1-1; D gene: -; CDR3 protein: CATSIGGEAFF; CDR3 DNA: TGTGCCACCAGCATCGGAGGTGAAGCTTTCTTT
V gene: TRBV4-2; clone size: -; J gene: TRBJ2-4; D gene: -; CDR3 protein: CASSQVKGQLTQTNIQYF; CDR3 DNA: TGTGCCAGCAGCCAAGTTAAGGGGCAATTAACCCAGACCAACATTCAGTACTTC
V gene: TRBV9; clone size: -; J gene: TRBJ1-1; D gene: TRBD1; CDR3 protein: CASSVEGAMNTEAFF; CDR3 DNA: TGTGCCAGCAGCGTAGAGGGGGCAATGAACACTGAAGCTTTCTTT